This TCR beta chain was profiled in a study of T cells in Graves' hyperthyroidism and ophthalmopathy. This clonotype was recorded at least ten times. Authors of the study amplified TCR beta CDR3 regions from RNA transcripts. HTBI primers were used for first-round RT-PCR of the TCR CDR3. Using its own MiXCR run on the multiplex PCR reads, TCRdb lists one record per CDR3 protein. The profile covers about 560,000 distinct CDR3 sequences, with 15% to 19% appearing a single time and under 7.5% taken by the ten largest. Sequences were obtained from blood. This TCR was recovered from a woman in her 30s with Graves' hyperthyroidism.

CDR3 bases: TGTGCCAGCTCACCCGGCAGGGGTAATTCACCCCTCCACTTT. It specifies CASSPGRGNSPLHF. The rearrangement uses TRBV6-1 and TRBJ1-6, with a tentative D call TRBD1 (6 bases). The V and J ends lost 8 bases and 6 bases respectively, with 14 bases between them. From germline, CDR1 is MNHNS and CDR2 SASEGT. The CDR3 contains 14 residues.